Given below is one T cell receptor beta chain in context. The data were obtained in a study of blood T cell repertoires in COVID-19. Overall study: Samples representing acute and convalescent COVID-19 were sourced from the United States, Italy and Spain. Sources were T cells, B-cell-depleted T cells, or PBMCs; the material itself was cDNA or gDNA.

Study processing details: From reference gene primer amplification, estimates of nucleated cell counts were derived. Clones were read by immunoSEQ multiplex PCR, and TCRdb kept only the in-frame ones, dropping some. Clonal size and the V and J genes are those of that table, whereas D and trimming came from the DNA. The top ten clones hold 8.5% to 10% of a sample with around 66,000 clones, around four fifths of them seen once. The CDR3 is 13 residues long. The germline V and J ends were trimmed by 6 bases and 1 base, with 7 bases remaining between them. The germline V gene encodes CDR1 MDHEN and CDR2 SYDVKM.

Sequenced input: peripheral blood. This receptor was taken from a human donor in a cohort sampled during active COVID-19. The genes are TRBV28 and TRBJ1-5; D call uncertain. The CDR3 bases are TGTGCCAGCAGCCCCCCGAGCAATCAGCCCCAGCATTTT. It specifies CASSPPSNQPQHF.